Given below is one T cell receptor (beta chain) in context. Its antigen is unidentified. This record belongs to a study of beta chain features in type 1 diabetes. All of the isolated RNA was reverse transcribed, so expressed TCRB transcripts were sequenced. Measured with immunoSEQ multiplex PCR; TCRdb has only the in-frame clones, and not every one. The sample carries 400,000 to 500,000 clones, 14% recorded once. Study findings and constraints: PCR might favor shorter templates, equally in patients and controls.

J was trimmed by 6 bases and V by 4 bases; bases with no gene match: 7. From germline, CDR1 is SGHDN and CDR2 FVKESK. The CDR3 covers 14 residues. It was one heparinised blood draw, averaging about 0.12 L, that each donor gave. Via the markers CD45RO/CCR7/CD25/CD127/CD95/CD27, stem cell-like memory, regulatory, central memory and naive CD4+ cells were sorted. The chain links TRBV14 to TRBJ2-3, with 7 bases fitting TRBD1. The TCR was taken from a man aged 25 to 45 in good health. Input material: naive CD4+ T cells from blood. The CDR3 bases are TGTGCCAGCAGCCTCTTTAGGGGGCTCGATACGCAGTATTTT. This gives the protein CASSLFRGLDTQYF.